This record covers a single TCR beta chain. Its antigen is as yet unknown. TCRdb's copy holds only in-frame clones and misses some; the assay was immunoSEQ multiplex PCR. Of 95,000 to 150,000 clones in the sample, 90% were seen once. These data originate in a study of T cell responses to AZD1222 COVID-19 vaccine. Whole-study findings and limits: Baseline serology detected seropositivity in only a handful of AZD1222 recipients. The CD4 TCRs associated with vaccination extended across spike and predominated at 160-218 and 743-854.

This CDR3 is 18 amino acids long. Germline CDR1 is MNHEY and CDR2 is SMNVEV (reference sequence). After removal of 0 bases from V and 3 bases from J, the junction contained 8 bases not matched to a gene. V usage is TRBV27 and J usage is TRBJ2-3, with TRBD2 matching 11 bases. Sequences were derived from peripheral blood, sampled on day 0 of MenACWY control vaccination. The sequence came from an adult in good health. CDR3 region: CASSLSQIAGGRTDTQYF. CDR3 nucleotide sequence: TGTGCCAGCAGTTTATCTCAAATAGCGGGGGGGCGGACAGATACGCAGTATTTT.